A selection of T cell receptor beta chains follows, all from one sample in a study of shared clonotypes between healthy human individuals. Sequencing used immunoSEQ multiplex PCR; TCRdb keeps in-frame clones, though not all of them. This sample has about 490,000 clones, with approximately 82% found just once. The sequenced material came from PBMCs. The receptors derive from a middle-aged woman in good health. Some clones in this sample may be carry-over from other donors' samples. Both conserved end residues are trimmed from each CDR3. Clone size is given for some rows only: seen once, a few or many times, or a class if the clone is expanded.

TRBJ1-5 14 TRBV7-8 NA ASSLALGGINQPQH
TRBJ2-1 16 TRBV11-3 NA ASSLVGTSGPSYNEQF
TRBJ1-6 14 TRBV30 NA AWKREGWAFSSPLH
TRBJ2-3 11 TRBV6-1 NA ASSQSRGDTQY
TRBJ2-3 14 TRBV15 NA ATSRDPDRPPDTQY
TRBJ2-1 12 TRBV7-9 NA ASSLDVTYNEQF
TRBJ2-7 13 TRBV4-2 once ASSQNLQSASEQY
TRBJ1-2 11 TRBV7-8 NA ASSLGRDYGYT
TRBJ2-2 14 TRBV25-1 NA ASMRVGREWAGELF
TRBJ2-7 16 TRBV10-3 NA AISGASVTVSNSYEQY
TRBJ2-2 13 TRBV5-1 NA ASSLAGADTGELF
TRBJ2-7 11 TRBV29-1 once SALGGSSYEQY
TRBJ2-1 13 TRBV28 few ASRPGGGSYNEQF
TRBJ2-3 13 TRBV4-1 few ASSQDTRRTDTQY
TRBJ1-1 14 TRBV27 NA ASSSYLVTVNTEAF
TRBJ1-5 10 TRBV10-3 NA AISESPGRQH
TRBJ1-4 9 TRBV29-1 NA SGRDGEKLF
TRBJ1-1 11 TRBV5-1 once ASSLMGNTEAF
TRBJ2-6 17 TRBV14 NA ASSHRRRQGVSGANVLT
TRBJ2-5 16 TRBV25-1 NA ASSSEASGRWYQETQY
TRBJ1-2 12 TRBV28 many ASTLTHLNYGYT
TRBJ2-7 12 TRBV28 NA ASLPLRGDYEQY
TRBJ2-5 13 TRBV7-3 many ASSLNAGARETQY
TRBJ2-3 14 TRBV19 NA ASSLGLAASTDTQY
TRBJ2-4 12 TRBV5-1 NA ASSLVGSKNIQY
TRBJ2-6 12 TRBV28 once ASSLVSGANVLT
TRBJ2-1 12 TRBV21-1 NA ASSKDRHRAEQF
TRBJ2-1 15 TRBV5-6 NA ASSGFRASGTYNEQF
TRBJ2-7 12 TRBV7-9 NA ASSLGGLSYEQY
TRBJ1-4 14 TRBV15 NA ATSRLSTRGEEKLF
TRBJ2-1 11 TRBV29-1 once SVGGLDYNEQF
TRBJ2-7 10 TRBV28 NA ASSFSSGEQY
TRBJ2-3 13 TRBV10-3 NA AISSGQGMADTQY
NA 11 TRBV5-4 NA ASSFDTGNEQY